These 10 T cell receptor beta chains came from one sample sequenced in a study of T cell changes during pregnancy in multiple sclerosis. Clones were sequenced by immunoSEQ multiplex PCR, and TCRdb holds only the in-frame ones, with some missing. The data contain tens of thousands of clones, 85% to 95% of them singletons. This material consisted of peripheral blood, taken in the third trimester of pregnancy. Receptors originate from a female donor in good health, enrolled as a control in a pregnancy study.

The gene calls are TRBV30 and TRBJ2-1, with D perhaps matching TRBD2 (6 bases). V was cut by 3 bases and J by 6 bases, with 15 bases left in between. CDR3 length: 14 residues. Germline CDR1 and CDR2: GTSNPN and SVGIG (reference sequence). The CDR3 reads CAWSKVAVSNEQFF. Here the CDR3 DNA reads TGTGCCTGGAGCAAGGTAGCGGTCAGCAATGAGCAGTTCTTC.

The chain combines TRBV28 with TRBJ1-1, with D maybe TRBD1 (5 bases). Trimming stripped 8 bases from V and 7 bases from J, with 11 bases between. This CDR3 has 11 amino acids. CDR1 and CDR2 (germline): MDHEN, SYDVKM. This chain's CDR3 is CASAGTGEAFF. The CDR3 bases are TGTGCCAGCGCCGGAACAGGTGAAGCTTTCTTT.

This clone was counted between two and nine times. The V call is TRBV27, the J call TRBJ2-1, with TRBD2 matching 10 bases. Germline CDR1 is MNHEY and CDR2 is SMNVEV (reference sequence). The CDR3 sequence is 15 residues long. V lost 3 bases to trimming and J lost 8 bases; unmatched junction nucleotides: 7. CDR3 loop: CASSFGLAGVYEQFF. The CDR3 coding sequence is TGTGCCAGCAGTTTCGGTCTAGCGGGAGTCTATGAGCAGTTCTTC.

The chain recombines TRBV9 with TRBJ2-2, with 10 bases matching TRBD1. The CDR3 has 14 residues. Per the germline V gene, CDR1 is SGDLS and CDR2 is YYNGEE. V shed 4 bases, J shed 7 bases, and the junction held 4 bases outside the gene matches. The CDR3: CASSPGQGGGELFF. In DNA, the CDR3 is TGTGCCAGCAGCCCCGGACAGGGGGGCGGGGAGCTGTTTTTT.

CDR3 residues: CASSLGQGGYEQYF. CDR3 nucleotide sequence: TGCGCCAGCAGCTTAGGCCAGGGAGGCTACGAGCAGTACTTC. The chain joins TRBV5-1 to TRBJ2-7; tentatively, D is TRBD2 (6 bases). Per the germline V gene, CDR1 is SGHRS and CDR2 is YFSETQ. The CDR3 has 14 residues. Trimming took 2 bases from V and 3 from J, leaving 12 bases between them. The whole variable domain, remainder taken from reference TRBV5-1 and TRBJ2-7, is KAGVTQTPRYLIKTRGQQVTLSCSPISGHRSVSWYQQTPGQGLQFLFEYFSETQRNKGNFPGRFSGRQFSNSRSEMNVSTLELGDSALYLCASSLGQGGYEQYFGPGTRLTVT.

The CDR3 nucleotides are TGCAGCGTTGTTATACTAGCGGGCTACAATGAGCAGTTCTTC. Protein: CSVVILAGYNEQFF. This chain connects TRBV29-1 to TRBJ2-1, with TRBD2 identical over 9 bases. V was clipped by 4 bases and J by 3 bases; unmatched bases: 4. Germline CDR1 is SQVTM and CDR2 is ANQGSEA. CDR3 length: 14 amino acids.

This chain links TRBV7-9 with TRBJ2-4; 8 positions match TRBD1. Germline V gene sequence: CDR1 SEHNR, CDR2 FQNEAQ (reference sequence). Trimming cost V 4 bases and J 8 bases; bases outside gene matches: 7. The CDR3 is made up of 14 amino acids. CDR3 sequence (DNA): TGTGCCAGCAGCTCCCGGGACAGGTGGGACATTCAGTACTTC. Translated: CASSSRDRWDIQYF.

V gene TRBV27 combines with J gene TRBJ1-1; D possibly corresponds to TRBD1 (5 bases). The CDR3 consists of 15 residues. Germline CDR1 reads MNHEY; CDR2 reads SMNVEV (reference sequence). The V gene lost 5 bases and the J gene lost 0 bases, with 13 bases spanning the gap. CDR3 nucleotides: TGTGCCAGCAGTCCCCCCGTAGGGGTGAACACTGAAGCTTTCTTT. This encodes CASSPPVGVNTEAFF.

This clone has a single count. The gene calls are TRBV5-1 and TRBJ2-1; 8 nucleotides agree with TRBD2. CDR3 length equals 15 residues. Trimming cost V 2 bases and J 7 bases; bases outside gene matches: 8. Germline values: CDR1 SGHRS, CDR2 YFSETQ. CDR3 DNA: TGCGCCAGCAGCTTCGCAGCGGGGGTGCTTAATGAGCAGTTCTTC. Translation gives CASSFAAGVLNEQFF.

This chain uses TRBV28 with TRBJ1-1; TRBD1 matches at 7 bases. The V and J ends lost 5 bases and 1 base, in that order; junction bases with no gene match: 7. The length of the CDR3 is 15 residues. Germline CDR1 MDHEN, CDR2 SYDVKM. The CDR3 DNA reads TGTGCCAGCAGTGATTCCGGGACAGCGAACACTGAAGCTTTCTTT. Its translation: CASSDSGTANTEAFF.